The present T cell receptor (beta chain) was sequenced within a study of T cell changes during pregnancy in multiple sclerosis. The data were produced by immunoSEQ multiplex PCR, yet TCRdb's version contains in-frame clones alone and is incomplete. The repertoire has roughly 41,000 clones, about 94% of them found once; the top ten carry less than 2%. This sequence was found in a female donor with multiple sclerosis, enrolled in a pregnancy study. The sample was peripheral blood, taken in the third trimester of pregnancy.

The CDR3 is CASSAPQGGGDEQFF. DNA of the CDR3: TGTGCCAGCAGCGCCCCACAGGGGGGAGGGGATGAGCAGTTCTTC. This chain uses TRBV9 with TRBJ2-1; D perhaps matches TRBD1 (8 bases). The V gene lost 3 bases and the J gene lost 8 bases, with 18 bases spanning the gap. CDR3 length equals 15 residues. Germline-derived CDR1 and CDR2 are SGDLS and YYNGEE.